This record concerns one T cell receptor (beta chain) sequence. This sample stems from a study of patients and donors after allogeneic stem cell transplantation. J gave up 10 bases and V 6 bases, and 12 bases lay outside the gene matches. The germline CDR1 and CDR2 sequences are MNHNS and SASEGT. This CDR3 contains 15 residues. One entry per CDR3 protein, called by TCRdb with MiXCR from the RT-PCR reads. The data hold about a million distinct CDR3 sequences, with approximately 18% observed a single time. The gene calls are TRBV6-1 and TRBJ2-1; 10 bases map to TRBD2. The clonotype originates from a human donor who was either an allogeneic HSCT recipient or a stem cell or donor lymphocyte infusion donor (not recorded which). It is not recorded whose cells these are; they may come from a transplant donor. The source material was blood, either unsorted or a sorted T cell fraction (not recorded which). The CDR3 bases are TGTGCCAGCAGCCGCGGGACTAGCGATTCGGACGAGCAGTTCTTC. As protein: CASSRGTSDSDEQFF.